Listed here are 25 T cell receptor beta chains from one sample, sequenced in a study of CD8 T cells in Susac syndrome. With random hexamers, reverse transcription was performed on about 0.5 to 1 ug of RNA. TCRdb re-analysed the immunoSEQ multiplex PCR reads in MiXCR, keeping a single row per CDR3 protein. Seen here are 160,000 or so distinct CDR3 sequences, around 90% observed once, and the top ten hold more than 0.07%. The sample taken for sequencing was CD4+ T cells from PBMCs. These receptors were taken from a human donor in good health.

The V call is TRBV9, the J call TRBJ1-5, with a possible D match to TRBD1 (5 bases). Per the germline V gene, CDR1 is SGDLS and CDR2 is YYNGEE. V was clipped by 3 bases and J by 3 bases, with 10 bases between them. The CDR3 has 14 amino acids. CDR3 DNA: TGTGCCAGCAGCGGGGCAGGGCCCAATCAGCCCCAGCATTTT. Translation gives CASSGAGPNQPQHF.

V is TRBV5-4 and J is TRBJ2-1, with D possibly TRBD2 on 5 matching bases. Germline lookup yields CDR1 SGHNT and CDR2 YYREEE (reference sequence). The CDR3 consists of 13 residues. V was clipped by 4 bases and J by 5 bases, with 10 bases between them. The CDR3 DNA follows: TGTGCCAGCAGCCCGGACTGGAACAATGAGCAGTTCTTC. As protein: CASSPDWNNEQFF.

The chain uses TRBV18 and TRBJ2-6; either TRBD1 or TRBD2 may fit D (6 bases each). V lost 4 bases, J lost 4 bases, and 11 bases lay in between. Germline V gene sequence: CDR1 KGHSH, CDR2 LQKENI. The CDR3 runs to 15 residues. The CDR3 sequence is CASSRGGSGANVLTF. In DNA form, the CDR3 reads TGTGCCAGCTCACGAGGGGGGTCCGGGGCCAACGTCCTGACTTTC.

This clonotype was observed a single time. The chain carries TRBV12-3 or TRBV12-4 and TRBJ1-2, with a possible D match to TRBD1 (5 bases). There are 13 residues in the CDR3. Trimming removed 3 bases from V and 6 bases from J, with 11 bases in between. In DNA, the CDR3 is TGTGCCAGCAGTTTCGGCAGGGATCATGGCTACACCTTC. Protein sequence: CASSFGRDHGYTF.

V and J are TRBV7-9 and TRBJ2-3; tentative D call: TRBD1 (6 bases). Per germline, CDR1 SEHNR and CDR2 FQNEAQ (reference sequence). V was trimmed by 6 bases and J by 3 bases, leaving 16 bases between them. The CDR3 extends over 15 amino acids. In DNA, the CDR3 is TGTGCCAGCAGTTACGACAGGTCAGGGACAGATACGCAGTATTTT. It encodes CASSYDRSGTDTQYF.

The chain recombines TRBV25-1 with TRBJ1-5, with D maybe TRBD1 (5 bases). This CDR3 has 14 amino acids. The germline V and J ends were trimmed by 3 bases and 6 bases, with 12 bases remaining between them. Germline CDR1 and CDR2: MGHDK and SYGVNS. CDR3 in amino acids: CASSDPGSPQPQHF. In DNA, the CDR3 is TGTGCCAGCAGTGATCCAGGGTCACCTCAGCCCCAGCATTTT.

CDR3 bases: TGCAGTGCTAGAGATGGGGTAGGCGGAAACACCATATATTTT. Residues: CSARDGVGGNTIYF. The rearrangement uses TRBV20-1 and TRBJ1-3; D is unresolved. The CDR3 totals 14 residues. Germline-derived CDR1 and CDR2 are DFQATT and SNEGSKA (reference sequence). Between the trimmed V and J ends, which lost 0 bases and 4 bases, there was a span of 10 bases.

The V gene is TRBV5-6, the J gene TRBJ2-4; weak D call: TRBD2 (5 bases). Germline V gene data show CDR1 as SGHDT and CDR2 as YYEEEE. CDR3 length: 19 amino acids. Trimming removed 0 bases at V and 0 bases at J, with 19 bases between. The CDR3 spells CASSLAGRQGHVAKNIQYF. The CDR3, as DNA: TGTGCCAGCAGCTTGGCGGGAAGACAAGGGCACGTAGCCAAAAACATTCAGTACTTC.

The chain couples TRBV5-1 to TRBJ1-2; D possibly corresponds to TRBD1 (6 bases). The CDR3 contains 13 residues. Trimming removed 4 bases from V and 4 bases from J, with 11 bases in between. The germline gives CDR1 SGHRS, CDR2 YFSETQ. The DNA for the CDR3 is TGCGCCAGCAGCCCCGGGGGGGCCTATGGCTACACCTTC. It yields the protein CASSPGGAYGYTF.

The genes are TRBV20-1 and TRBJ2-7, with D uncertain. The V end lost 4 bases, the J end lost 1 base, and 8 bases lay between the germline ends. The CDR3 totals 12 residues. Germline V gene sequence: CDR1 DFQATT, CDR2 SNEGSKA (reference sequence). CDR3: CSATLRSYEQYF. The CDR3 DNA reads TGCAGTGCTACGCTGAGATCCTACGAGCAGTACTTC.

This chain uses TRBV7-2 with TRBJ1-5; possible D gene TRBD1, 5 bases. Germline V gene lookup returns CDR1 SGHTA and CDR2 FQGNSA. The V end lost 2 bases, the J end lost 6 bases, and 8 bases lay between the germline ends. This CDR3 is built from 13 residues. Here the CDR3 reads CASSLTGGQPQHF. Written as DNA, the CDR3 is TGTGCCAGCAGCTTAACGGGGGGTCAGCCCCAGCATTTT.

The chain couples TRBV10-3 to TRBJ2-5; D is undetermined. Trimming stripped 3 bases from V and 7 bases from J, with 12 bases between. In germline, CDR1 is ENHRY, CDR2 SYGVKD. The CDR3 consists of 13 residues. The CDR3 DNA reads TGTGCCATCAGTGACTCAGGTCCTAGGACCCAGTACTTC. This gives the protein CAISDSGPRTQYF.

The chain has TRBV7-2 and TRBJ1-5, with a weak D call TRBD1 (5 bases). Trimming removed 0 bases at V and 3 bases at J, with 15 bases between. The CDR3 has 17 amino acids. The germline CDR1 and CDR2 sequences are SGHTA and FQGNSA. This CDR3 is CASSLAGLGGDNQPQHF. CDR3 nucleotide sequence: TGTGCCAGCAGCTTAGCGGGCCTTGGAGGGGACAATCAGCCCCAGCATTTT.

The rearrangement links TRBV7-2 to TRBJ1-5; D remains ambiguous. Germline CDR1 is SGHTA and CDR2 is FQGNSA. The CDR3 length is 13 residues. Between the trimmed V and J ends, which lost 5 bases and 3 bases, there was a span of 8 bases. In DNA form, the CDR3 reads TGTGCCAGCAGCATAGGCCCCAATCAGCCCCAGCATTTT. Residues: CASSIGPNQPQHF.

In its sample, this clonotype was seen once. The gene calls are TRBV14 and TRBJ2-7; D gene unclear. The V end lost 1 base, the J end lost 0 bases, and 16 bases lay between the germline ends. The CDR3 has 17 residues. The germline CDR1 and CDR2 sequences are SGHDN and FVKESK. This chain's CDR3 is CASSQARGRLDSYEQYF. In DNA, the CDR3 is TGTGCCAGCAGCCAAGCGAGAGGACGGTTGGACTCCTACGAGCAGTACTTC.

The rearrangement links TRBV6-2 or TRBV6-3 to TRBJ2-7, with 7 bases that match TRBD1. This CDR3 comprises 16 residues. Germline CDR1 reads MNHEY; CDR2 reads SVGEGT. J was trimmed by 0 bases and V by 4 bases; bases with no gene match: 9. CDR3 protein: CASSFPGQTSSYEQYF. CDR3 nucleotide sequence: TGTGCCAGCAGTTTTCCGGGACAGACGAGCTCCTACGAGCAGTACTTC.

The genes are TRBV9 and TRBJ2-1; 8 bases agree with TRBD1. This CDR3 is 15 amino acids long. V lost 4 bases to trimming and J lost 7 bases; unmatched junction nucleotides: 10. Per germline, CDR1 SGDLS and CDR2 YYNGEE. The CDR3 here is CASSTQPRGLNEQFF. As DNA, the CDR3 is TGTGCCAGCAGCACGCAACCCAGGGGGCTTAATGAGCAGTTCTTC.

The chain carries TRBV9 and TRBJ1-2, with 7 bases lining up with TRBD1. V shed 3 bases and J 4 bases; nucleotides not matched to a gene: 6. Germline V gene lookup returns CDR1 SGDLS and CDR2 YYNGEE. The CDR3 is made up of 14 amino acids. DNA for the CDR3: TGTGCCAGCAGCGGTGGAGACAGGGTCTATGGCTACACCTTC. Amino acid sequence: CASSGGDRVYGYTF.

The V call is TRBV6-5, the J call TRBJ1-1; no reliable D call. This CDR3 spans 14 amino acids. Germline V gene sequence: CDR1 MNHEY, CDR2 SVGAGI. With 10 bases removed from V and 0 bases from J, the gap between germline ends came to 15 bases. CDR3 in DNA: TGTGCCACCCCTGATTGGCCCTTGAACACTGAAGCTTTCTTT. This codes for CATPDWPLNTEAFF.

This clonotype has just one count. CDR3: CASSVGGESYEQYF. DNA for the CDR3: TGTGCCAGCAGCGTAGGCGGAGAGTCCTACGAGCAGTACTTC. The chain couples TRBV9 to TRBJ2-7; D unclear. The ends were cut back, 0 bases at V and 1 base at J, with 8 bases in the middle. The germline V gene has CDR1 SGDLS and CDR2 YYNGEE. The CDR3 consists of 14 residues.

The rearrangement links TRBV12-3 or TRBV12-4 to TRBJ1-5; 8 positions match TRBD1. The CDR3 runs 14 residues. The V and J ends lost 6 bases and 7 bases, in that order; junction bases with no gene match: 8. CDR3 loop: CASRKQGDGQPQHF. CDR3 sequence (DNA): TGTGCCAGCAGGAAACAGGGGGACGGACAGCCCCAGCATTTT.

The chain is built from TRBV20-1 and TRBJ2-2; D is uncertain. Trimming pared 0 bases from V and 4 bases from J, leaving 6 bases between. In germline, CDR1 is DFQATT, CDR2 SNEGSKA (reference sequence). This CDR3 comprises 13 residues. CDR3: CSARDLITGELFF. The CDR3 DNA reads as TGCAGTGCTAGAGATCTAATCACCGGGGAGCTGTTTTTT.

The chain couples TRBV24-1 to TRBJ2-1; TRBD1 agrees at 7 bases. The CDR3 length is 13 residues. From germline, CDR1 is KGHDR and CDR2 SFDVKD. The CDR3 loop is CTQQPTGFDEQFF. The CDR3 DNA is TGTACCCAACAACCGACAGGGTTCGATGAGCAGTTCTTC.

The V call is TRBV29-1, the J call TRBJ1-3, with D unclear. V lost 7 bases to trimming and J lost 0 bases, with 7 bases between them. Germline V CDR1 and CDR2: SQVTM, ANQGSEA. This CDR3 has 12 amino acids. Here the CDR3 reads CSGGSSGNTIYF. Here the CDR3 DNA reads TGCAGCGGGGGATCCTCTGGAAACACCATATATTTT.

The DNA of the CDR3 is TGTGCCAGCAGGTCGCTAGATTACAATGAGCAGTTCTTC. It yields the protein CASRSLDYNEQFF. This sequence joins TRBV6-5 and TRBJ2-1; D unclear. V was pared by 6 bases and J by 4 bases, with 10 bases between. The CDR3 is 13 amino acids. The germline gives CDR1 MNHEY, CDR2 SVGAGI.